These 20 T cell receptor beta chains came from one sample sequenced in a study of blood T cell repertoires in COVID-19. TCRdb keeps only in-frame clones here, not all; method: immunoSEQ multiplex PCR. The sample consists of some 200,000 clones, 70% to 90% of them appearing once. The sample was peripheral blood. The origin of the receptors is a middle-aged man who had recovered from COVID-19.

V usage is TRBV12-3 or TRBV12-4 and J usage is TRBJ1-1; D ambiguous. The length of the CDR3 is 12 residues. V gave up 5 bases and J gave up 6 bases, with 10 bases separating them. The CDR3, as DNA: TGTGCCAGCAGTCCACGACAACCTGAAGCTTTCTTT. This codes for CASSPRQPEAFF.

This clone was seen a single time. The chain combines TRBV11-2 with TRBJ2-1; the match to TRBD2 covers 14 bases. Germline V lookup: CDR1 SGHAT, CDR2 FQNNGV. The length of the CDR3 is 13 residues. V was clipped by 6 bases and J by 13 bases; unmatched bases: 5. DNA for the CDR3: TGTGCCAGCAGTAAGGGACTAGCGGGAGAACAGTTCTTC. Translating gives CASSKGLAGEQFF.

The chain has TRBV19 and TRBJ1-5; TRBD1 matches at 7 bases. Germline V gives CDR1 LNHDA, CDR2 SQIVND (reference sequence). The CDR3 consists of 15 residues. The V gene end was trimmed by 6 bases and the J gene end by 3 bases; junction bases not matched to a gene: 8. Here the CDR3 reads CASSQTQGVNQPQHF. CDR3 in DNA: TGTGCCAGTAGCCAAACCCAGGGGGTCAATCAGCCCCAGCATTTT.

The gene calls are TRBV6-5 and TRBJ2-7, with TRBD2 matching over 9 bases. CDR3 length equals 14 residues. J gave up 4 bases and V 5 bases, and 6 bases lay outside the gene matches. Germline assignment: CDR1 MNHEY and CDR2 SVGAGI. The CDR3, as DNA: TGTGCCAGCAGTCGGACTAGCGCGAGATACGAGCAGTACTTC. Translation gives CASSRTSARYEQYF.

This clone came up a few times. The chain is built from TRBV6-1 and TRBJ2-7; TRBD1 might be the D (6 bases). Per the germline V gene, CDR1 is MNHNS and CDR2 is SASEGT. The germline V and J ends were trimmed by 3 bases and 5 bases, with 14 bases remaining between them. CDR3 length equals 14 residues. The CDR3, as DNA: TGTGCCAGCAGTGATACACAGGGAAGCAACGAGCAGTACTTC. This gives the protein CASSDTQGSNEQYF.

V is TRBV6-1 and J is TRBJ2-7, with a weak D call TRBD1 (5 bases). The CDR3 has 14 amino acids. Germline CDR1 reads MNHNS; CDR2 reads SASEGT. V was clipped by 1 base and J by 6 bases, with 13 bases between them. CDR3 region: CASSEVGAQSEQYF. For the CDR3, the DNA is TGTGCCAGCAGTGAAGTAGGGGCCCAGAGCGAGCAGTACTTC.

The chain combines TRBV24-1 with TRBJ2-3; 11 bases line up with TRBD2. The trim removed 5 bases at V and 2 bases at J, leaving 5 bases unmatched. The CDR3 runs to 16 residues. Germline values: CDR1 KGHDR, CDR2 SFDVKD. The CDR3 here is CATSASSGRNTDTQYF. The CDR3 DNA reads TGTGCCACCAGTGCATCTAGCGGGAGGAACACAGATACGCAGTATTTT.

The chain employs TRBV7-8 and TRBJ2-1; the match to TRBD1 covers 7 bases. Germline lookup yields CDR1 SGHVS and CDR2 FQNEAQ. J was trimmed by 13 bases and V by 5 bases; bases with no gene match: 5. The length of the CDR3 is 11 residues. The CDR3 bases are TGTGCCAGCAGCAACCGGGACAGACAGTTCTTC. It codes for CASSNRDRQFF.

The rearrangement uses TRBV30 and TRBJ1-6; D is undetermined. Trimming shortened V by 4 bases and J by 8 bases, and 12 bases separated the two germline ends. The V gene's germline CDR1 is GTSNPN and CDR2 SVGIG (reference sequence). The CDR3 is 13 residues long. CDR3 residues: CAWTSSSYSPLHF. CDR3 in DNA: TGTGCCTGGACCTCTTCCTCCTATTCACCCCTCCACTTT.

The genes are TRBV11-3 and TRBJ2-7, with TRBD2 as a possible D gene (5 bases). This CDR3 spans 13 amino acids. Germline CDR1 and CDR2: SGHNT and YENEEA. V lost 5 bases, J lost 1 base, and 9 bases lay in between. CDR3 residues: CASSPGKSYEQYF. The CDR3 DNA follows: TGTGCCAGCAGCCCCGGGAAGTCCTACGAGCAGTACTTC.

V gene TRBV6-5 combines with J gene TRBJ2-4; a weak D match, TRBD1 (7 bases). The CDR3 spans 16 residues. The germline V gene has CDR1 MNHEY and CDR2 SVGAGI. V was cut by 2 bases and J by 6 bases, with 17 bases left in between. The CDR3 nucleotides are TGTGCCAGCAGTTACAGCAGGGGGGTCGGCGCAAACATTCAGTACTTC. It translates to CASSYSRGVGANIQYF.

The CDR3 DNA reads as TGTGCCAGCAGCTCCGGGACAGGTCAGCCCCAGCATTTT. This codes for CASSSGTGQPQHF. The chain links TRBV7-6 to TRBJ1-5; 8 bases map to TRBD1. The CDR3 is 13 amino acids. Trimming cost V 4 bases and J 6 bases; bases outside gene matches: 2. Looked up from germline, CDR1 is SGHVS and CDR2 is FNYEAQ. The variable domain in full, with the rest retrieved from reference TRBV7-6 and TRBJ1-5, is GAGVSQSPRYKVTKRGQDVALRCDPISGHVSLYWYRQALGQGPEFLTYFNYEAQQDKSGLPNDRFSAERPEGSISTLTIQRTEQRDSAMYRCASSSGTGQPQHFGDGTRLSIL.

The chain joins TRBV28 to TRBJ2-7; 11 bases fit TRBD1. Germline CDR1 MDHEN, CDR2 SYDVKM. J lost 6 bases, V lost 6 bases, and 10 bases had no gene match. This CDR3 region has 15 residues. Here the CDR3 reads CASSRTGGGRGEQYF. CDR3 DNA: TGTGCCAGCAGCCGGACAGGGGGCGGTCGTGGCGAGCAGTACTTC.

The chain joins TRBV2 to TRBJ2-7; 8 nucleotides agree with TRBD1. V gave up 6 bases and J gave up 2 bases; unmatched junction bases: 6. There are 14 residues in the CDR3. Germline V CDR1 and CDR2: SNHLY, FYNNEI. The DNA of the CDR3 is TGTGCCAGCAGGCGGGGACAGGCCACCTACGAGCAGTACTTC. It yields the protein CASRRGQATYEQYF.

The chain recombines TRBV18 with TRBJ2-3; 7 bases map to TRBD1. Germline loops: CDR1 KGHSH, CDR2 LQKENI. Germline trimming cut 4 bases from V and 4 bases from J; bases unmatched to any gene: 8. This CDR3 region has 15 residues. The CDR3, as DNA: TGTGCCAGCTCACTACAGGGGTATGAGGCAGATACGCAGTATTTT. This translates into CASSLQGYEADTQYF.

This chain connects TRBV28 to TRBJ2-3; TRBD2 matches 11 bases. CDR3 length: 16 residues. J gave up 4 bases and V 5 bases, and 8 bases lay outside the gene matches. Per the germline V gene, CDR1 is MDHEN and CDR2 is SYDVKM. CDR3 loop: CASSPLAGGRADTQYF. CDR3 bases: TGTGCCAGCAGTCCGTTAGCGGGAGGGCGGGCAGATACGCAGTATTTT.

The V call is TRBV29-1, the J call TRBJ2-7, with 10 bases matching TRBD2. The ends lost 4 bases at V and 5 bases at J; junction bases unmatched: 8. This CDR3 is 14 amino acids long. The germline V gene encodes CDR1 SQVTM and CDR2 ANQGSEA. The CDR3 bases are TGCAGCGTTGTCCCTAGCGGGAGCACCCACGAGCAGTACTTC. Protein product: CSVVPSGSTHEQYF.

This chain joins TRBV24-1 and TRBJ2-7; the D gene is possibly TRBD1 (6 bases). Germline V CDR1 and CDR2: KGHDR, SFDVKD. This CDR3 comprises 12 residues. The V and J ends lost 4 bases and 11 bases respectively, with 14 bases between them. CDR3: CATSDKQGREYF. CDR3 nucleotides: TGTGCCACCAGTGACAAACAGGGCAGGGAGTACTTC.

V usage is TRBV19 and J usage is TRBJ2-6, with 10 positions matching TRBD1. The CDR3 has 18 residues. Trimming at V came to 5 bases and at J to 4 bases, leaving 11 bases not matched to a gene. Germline V gene sequence: CDR1 LNHDA, CDR2 SQIVND (reference sequence). In nucleotides, the CDR3 is TGTGCCAGTAGTGCGCCGGGACAGGGGAAGTCCGGGGCCAACGTCCTGACTTTC. Amino acids: CASSAPGQGKSGANVLTF.

This rearrangement joins TRBV27 to TRBJ2-7, with TRBD1 matching 11 bases. Per germline, CDR1 MNHEY and CDR2 SMNVEV (reference sequence). CDR3 length: 14 amino acids. V was clipped by 5 bases and J by 7 bases; unmatched bases: 7. The CDR3 spells CASSLGQGAGEQYF. The CDR3 bases are TGTGCCAGCAGTCTCGGACAGGGGGCGGGGGAGCAGTACTTC.